Each of the 23 T cell receptor beta chains below was sequenced from the same sample in a study of CXCR3-negative and CXCR3-positive naive CD8 T cells (dated by TCRdb to the late 2010s). Overall study results and their limits: TRB CDR3s from CXCR3-positive naive cells showed higher hydrophobicity (lower Kidera factor 4), lower energy, and higher strength and volume indices than CXCR3-negative naive cells.

The antigens these receptors bind are not known. Sequencing used a NextSeq 550. The Human TCR Profiling Kit (MiLaboratory) was used to make UMI-labeled 5' RACE TRB cDNA libraries. Through TCRdb reprocessing, the reads give one entry per CDR3 protein sequence; DNA is omitted. For this sample, the table gives over 70,000 distinct CDR3 sequences. In total, the top ten clones hold 0.75% to 0.95% of the sample. The source material was naive CXCR3+ CD8+ T cells from blood. The sample's cell subset or site, from its label and the paper: CD45RO-CCR7+CD27+CD95- naive CD8+ T cells expressing CXCR3 (TNR3+). The receptors come from a human donor in good health. Some clones in this sample may be carry-over from other donors' samples.

The J gene is TRBJ2-2, the V gene TRBV28; TCRdb outputs TRBD1, but without DNA this stays unchecked. The CDR3 covers 15 residues. CDR1 MDHEN and CDR2 SYDVKM come from the germline V gene. CDR3 region: CASSLSRQGTGELFF.

The CDR3 is CASSPRDRVWETQYF. The chain couples TRBV28 to TRBJ2-5; TCRdb gives TRBD1 as the D gene, but with no DNA this cannot be confirmed. This CDR3 is built from 15 residues. Germline V lookup: CDR1 MDHEN, CDR2 SYDVKM.

This sequence joins TRBV12-3 or TRBV12-4 and TRBJ2-5. This CDR3 spans 13 amino acids. CDR3: CASSLGEGETQYF.

This chain uses TRBV6-5 with TRBJ1-1; TCRdb picks TRBD1, but there is no DNA to check that call. CDR1 and CDR2 (germline): MNHEY, SVGAGI. The CDR3 runs to 18 residues. Here the CDR3 reads CASSPGTGGASLRTEAFF.

V usage is TRBV29-1 and J usage is TRBJ2-7; TCRdb indicates TRBD1, and absent DNA this call remains unverified. This CDR3 region has 15 residues. Germline loops: CDR1 SQVTM, CDR2 ANQGSEA. The CDR3 sequence is CSVEDHGQGSSEQYF.

V is TRBV7-6 and J is TRBJ1-5. Germline V gene lookup returns CDR1 SGHVS and CDR2 FNYEAQ. This CDR3 spans 15 amino acids. The CDR3 is CASSLRAGQNQPQHF. The complete variable domain, with remaining parts taken from reference TRBV7-6 and TRBJ1-5, reads GAGVSQSPRYKVTKRGQDVALRCDPISGHVSLYWYRQALGQGPEFLTYFNYEAQQDKSGLPNDRFSAERPEGSISTLTIQRTEQRDSAMYRCASSLRAGQNQPQHFGDGTRLSIL.

The chain recombines TRBV29-1 with TRBJ1-5; TCRdb names TRBD1, which stays unverified in the absence of DNA. There are 14 residues in the CDR3. Germline CDR1 SQVTM, CDR2 ANQGSEA. The CDR3: CSVDGGGEGQPQHF. The whole variable domain, filled in from reference TRBV29-1 and TRBJ1-5, reads SAVISQKPSRDICQRGTSLTIQCQVDSQVTMMFWYRQQPGQSLTLIATANQGSEATYESGFVIDKFPISRPNLTFSTLTVSNMSPEDSSIYLCSVDGGGEGQPQHFGDGTRLSIL.

The genes are TRBV11-2 and TRBJ2-1; TCRdb returns TRBD2, unconfirmable since there is no DNA. Germline loops: CDR1 SGHAT, CDR2 FQNNGV. This CDR3 has 14 amino acids. CDR3: CASSFGGLNNEQFF.

V usage is TRBV6-6 and J usage is TRBJ2-5; TCRdb proposes TRBD2, but this gene call is untestable without DNA. The CDR3 contains 16 residues. Germline V gives CDR1 MNHNY, CDR2 SVGAGI (reference sequence). This chain's CDR3 is CASSRPGLASRETQYF.

This sequence joins TRBV9 and TRBJ2-5; there is no DNA to check the TCRdb D call of TRBD1. CDR3 length: 16 amino acids. The germline V gene encodes CDR1 SGDLS and CDR2 YYNGEE. The chain's CDR3 is CASSPPGPRKGETQYF.

V usage is TRBV6-6 and J usage is TRBJ1-6; TCRdb outputs TRBD1, but without DNA this stays unchecked. Germline loops: CDR1 MNHNY, CDR2 SVGAGI (reference sequence). The CDR3 is made up of 15 amino acids. CDR3 amino acids: CASSYSSGQDSPLHF.

V and J are TRBV3-1 and TRBJ2-2; TCRdb reports TRBD2, a call that lacks DNA to check it against. Germline lookup yields CDR1 LGHDT and CDR2 YNNKEL (reference sequence). This CDR3 spans 16 amino acids. The CDR3: CASSRFSGQDTGELFF.

CDR3: CSVEAFPFEQYF. The V and J genes are TRBV29-1 and TRBJ2-7. The CDR3 has 12 amino acids. Germline loops: CDR1 SQVTM, CDR2 ANQGSEA.

V is TRBV6-2 or TRBV6-3 and J is TRBJ1-4. Germline CDR1 reads MNHEY; CDR2 reads SVGEGT. The CDR3 is 15 residues long. CDR3 amino acids: CASSTDGTTNEKLFF.

The chain recombines TRBV5-6 with TRBJ2-3; TCRdb calls TRBD2, which cannot be checked without DNA. CDR1 is SGHDT and CDR2 is YYEEEE in the germline V gene. This CDR3 region has 15 residues. This CDR3 reads CASSLFREGTDTQYF.

V and J are TRBV4-3 and TRBJ2-7; TCRdb calls TRBD1, which cannot be checked without DNA. Looked up from germline, CDR1 is LGHNA and CDR2 is YSLEER. The CDR3 spans 14 residues. This CDR3 is CASSQAIRDYEQYF.

V is TRBV15 and J is TRBJ2-2. The CDR3 runs to 15 residues. The V gene's germline CDR1 is LNHNV and CDR2 YYDKDF (reference sequence). This CDR3 reads CATSRGLADTGELFF.

This chain connects TRBV29-1 to TRBJ1-2; TCRdb calls TRBD1, which cannot be checked without DNA. The CDR3 is made up of 12 amino acids. From germline, CDR1 is SQVTM and CDR2 ANQGSEA. The CDR3 sequence is CSGYRVLYGYTF.

The chain carries TRBV5-1 and TRBJ2-7; the D call of TRBD1 rests on TCRdb alone, since no DNA is present to check it. Germline V gives CDR1 SGHRS, CDR2 YFSETQ. The CDR3 spans 15 residues. The CDR3 loop reads CASSKLDTGTYEQYF.

This chain links TRBV7-8 with TRBJ2-1. Germline-derived CDR1 and CDR2 are SGHVS and FQNEAQ. The CDR3 runs 14 residues. CDR3: CASSLAGRVNEQFF.

The chain recombines TRBV27 with TRBJ2-1; TCRdb indicates TRBD2, and absent DNA this call remains unverified. The length of the CDR3 is 16 residues. Germline CDR1 is MNHEY and CDR2 is SMNVEV (reference sequence). The chain's CDR3 is CASSSSSGRAYREQFF.

V usage is TRBV29-1 and J usage is TRBJ2-2; TCRdb designates TRBD2, a call that cannot be tested without DNA. Germline CDR1 and CDR2: SQVTM and ANQGSEA. This CDR3 has 13 amino acids. The CDR3 sequence is CSVERVLTGELFF.

This chain's CDR3 is CASSIWTGDQPQHF. The chain has TRBV19 and TRBJ1-5; checking the TCRdb D call of TRBD1 is not possible without DNA. CDR1 LNHDA and CDR2 SQIVND come from the germline V gene (reference sequence). The CDR3 covers 14 residues.